This T cell receptor beta chain was identified during a study of cytomegalovirus exposure and HLA in healthy donors. Study-level findings and limits: Sequencing likely caused a cluster of highly shared sequence variants. Across donors, most TCRs were seen rarely, yet some public ones were widespread. A later analysis linked a missense DCLRE1C variant to TCR beta V- and J-gene trimming. Using a false discovery rate of 0.05, a later analysis showed that some 16,000 TCR beta sequences were associated with HLA alleles.

The PCR had 60 Vbeta and 13 Jbeta primers. Some clones are missing from TCRdb's copy, which holds only in-frame ones; the method was immunoSEQ multiplex PCR. The sample data list approximately 40,000 clones. As to this clone: Its specificity is not known.

Germline values: CDR1 GTSNPN, CDR2 SVGIG (reference sequence). This CDR3 contains 13 residues. Trimming pared 0 bases from V and 8 bases from J, leaving 11 bases between. The specimen was PBMCs. The chain uses TRBV30 and TRBJ1-3; D gene ambiguous. This sequence originates from a human donor in good health. The CDR3 DNA follows: TGTGCCTGGAGTGTACGGAGGTTAGACACCATATATTTT. Protein product: CAWSVRRLDTIYF.